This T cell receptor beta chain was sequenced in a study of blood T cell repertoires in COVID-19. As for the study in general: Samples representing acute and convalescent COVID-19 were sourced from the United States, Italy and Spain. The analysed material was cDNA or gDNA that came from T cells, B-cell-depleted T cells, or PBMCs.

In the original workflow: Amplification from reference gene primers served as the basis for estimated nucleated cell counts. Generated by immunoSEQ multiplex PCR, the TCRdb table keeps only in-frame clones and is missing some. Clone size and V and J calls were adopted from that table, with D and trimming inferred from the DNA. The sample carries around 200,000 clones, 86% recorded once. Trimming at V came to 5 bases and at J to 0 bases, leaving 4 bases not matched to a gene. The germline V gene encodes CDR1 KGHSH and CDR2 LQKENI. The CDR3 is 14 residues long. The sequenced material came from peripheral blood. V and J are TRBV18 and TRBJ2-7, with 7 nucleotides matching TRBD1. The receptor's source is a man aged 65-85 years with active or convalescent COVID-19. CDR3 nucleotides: TGTGCCAGCTCAGCGGACAGGAGCTCCTACGAGCAGTACTTC. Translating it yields CASSADRSSYEQYF.